This T cell receptor (beta chain) was captured by sequencing in a study of cytomegalovirus exposure and HLA in healthy donors. Study results and limitations: The study recorded 150 to 200 TCR beta chains that were cytomegalovirus-associated. Association with HLA alleles at 0.05 false discovery rate was found for about 17,000 TCR beta sequences in a later analysis. As was reported, the HLA-A and HLA-B alleles of most subjects were accurately predicted from TCR beta sequences.

This PCR relied on a set of 60 Vbeta primers and 13 Jbeta primers. The repertoire was sequenced with immunoSEQ multiplex PCR; TCRdb's copy has only in-frame clones and lacks some. The sample yields around 76,000 clones, 60% to 85% seen once. As for this clone: Its antigen is currently unknown.

V was clipped by 5 bases and J by 10 bases; unmatched bases: 11. Looked up from germline, CDR1 is MNHNS and CDR2 is SASEGT. CDR3 length equals 15 residues. The rearrangement uses TRBV6-1 and TRBJ2-1; 10 bases map to TRBD2. Sample: PBMCs. The receptor's source is a man aged 40-50 years in good health and CMV-seronegative. CDR3 protein: CASSTGTSVIQEQFF. DNA for the CDR3: TGTGCCAGCAGTACCGGGACTAGCGTTATACAGGAGCAGTTCTTC.